This TCR beta chain was documented in a study of cytomegalovirus exposure and HLA in healthy donors. Germline loops: CDR1 SGHVS, CDR2 FQNEAQ. The junction had 6 bases not matched to a gene; V was cut back by 5 bases and J by 3 bases. The CDR3 is 15 amino acids. 13 Jbeta primers and 60 Vbeta primers were used for the PCR. The repertoire was sequenced with immunoSEQ multiplex PCR; TCRdb's copy has only in-frame clones and lacks some. The table includes over 150,000 clones, more than 80% detected once. The gene calls are TRBV7-8 and TRBJ2-1; TRBD1 matches 8 bases. The TCR sequence derives from a woman in her 50s in good health and CMV-seronegative. Sequencing used PBMCs. This CDR3 is CASSQRDRNYNEQFF. CDR3 bases: TGTGCCAGCAGCCAACGGGACAGGAACTACAATGAGCAGTTCTTC.